This T cell receptor beta chain was identified during a study of cytomegalovirus exposure and HLA in healthy donors (TCRdb year 2017). About the full investigation: An earlier analysis of approximately 640 of the donors reported 250 to 300 Gb of sequence data and some 120 million unique TCR beta sequences from about 179 million T cells. To predict cytomegalovirus infection status, the study brought together high-throughput TCR immunosequencing, statistical association of individual TCRs with disease status, and machine learning. The number of typed donors differed by locus: roughly 620-630 for A, B, C, DRB1 and DQB1; approximately 520 for DQA1; roughly 600 for DPA1; and 400 to 480 for DPB1. Of the roughly 400 genotyped donors, less than 90% were placed in the genetic ancestry cluster associated with self-reported Caucasian donors. In an earlier analysis of 587 of the donors, high-throughput TCR beta sequencing was used to judge whether each TCR beta V gene segment behaved as functional or pseudogenic. Among under 450 genotyped donors of the cohort, an average of about 240,000 unique TCR beta nucleotide sequences were sequenced per donor, about a sixth of them non-productive. Roughly five DR-DQ haplotypes were handled as single units for association and clustering because linkage in the cohort was strong. An early release covering roughly 600 HLA-typed donors comprised about 300 gigabases of sequencing data and 85 million or so unique TCR sequences. The study aimed to test whether cataloging public T cell receptors could reveal signatures of past pathogen exposure. In a later genetic analysis, genome-wide SNP genotypes for about three fifths of the 666 donors were used, and that subset was treated as a discovery cohort. Using immunosequencing, the study profiled T cell repertoires from around 670 subjects and related those repertoires to cytomegalovirus serostatus. Alongside the repertoire data, information on donor age, sex, ethnicity and CMV serostatus was compiled. Every discovery cohort repertoire had been produced on one sequencing platform. In a later analysis, previously published TCR beta repertoires from 666 donors were re-analyzed and high-resolution HLA genotyping was added so that TCR occurrence patterns could be studied. Along with the approximately 700-subject first cohort, a separate validation cohort of some 130 different subjects was used. In the later analysis, no new phenotypic data were used to find candidate immune exposures; instead, reliance was placed on TCR beta sequences and their occurrence across donors. HLA typing covered class I and class II loci at four-digit resolution.

The full study reports these points: While some public TCRs were present in many individuals, most TCR sequences turned up only very rarely across donors. The study gave a list of some 150 TCR beta chains associated with cytomegalovirus. Approximately 16 rarely observed V segments, including chromosome 9 orphons, were excluded from the earlier analysis of 550 to 700 of the donors because counts were too low. Roughly uniform sequencing depth across donors was assumed in presence/absence analyses, although this assumption may not hold. A cluster of highly shared sequence variants was judged likely to represent a technical artifact of the sequencing pipeline. The 87-base-pair reads could not distinguish some IMGT-functional V segments, including TRBV6-2 and TRBV6-3, so those segments were excluded. In a later analysis, the rate of TCR association differed among HLA loci, with DRB1 alleles having the most associated TCRs and HLA-C alleles having the fewest. A further reported finding was that TCR beta sequences accurately predicted the HLA-A and HLA-B alleles for most subjects in the first cohort. In a later analysis, HLA-associated TCR beta chains were found to be more clonally expanded and to have lower generation probabilities than equally common non-associated chains. The classifier was reported to diagnose cytomegalovirus status with high specificity and sensitivity in both the original cohort and the validation cohort. Correlated functional status among segregating V segments might reflect linkage disequilibrium, but an unknown experimental factor could not be ruled out. For the cohort, immune exposure information was limited to CMV serostatus. An earlier analysis of around 600 of the donors showed that most TCR beta V segments appeared in productive rearrangements either about 87% or about 30% of the time, which broadly matched IMGT annotations. Most CMV-associated TCR beta chains appeared to be HLA-restricted in a later analysis, and the HLA associations seemed to be driven largely by CMV exposure. The authors suggested that the approach could potentially be extended to other disease states and immunological phenotypes. Because some donors lacked HLA typing at each locus, the association tests relied only on the typed subset. In a later genetic analysis, fewer N-insertions in productive TCRs were reported among donors in an Asian-associated ancestry cluster than the roughly 700-donor mean. The cohort was sequenced for TCR beta chains only, and without alpha or paired-chain data the features that could be detected were limited. In vitro tests confirmed that a few of the cytomegalovirus-associated TCR beta chains recognize cytomegalovirus antigens. In a later analysis, around 17,000 TCR beta sequences were associated with specific HLA alleles at a false discovery rate of 0.05. Several of the top co-occurrence clusters appeared to be linked to parvovirus B19, influenza, CMV and Epstein-Barr virus, according to a later analysis. Strong co-occurrence of HLA alleles, especially DR and DQ, made assigning TCR associations to individual alleles difficult. In a later genetic analysis, a missense DCLRE1C variant was associated with V-gene and J-gene trimming of TCR beta chains, and the association was replicated in an independent cohort.

The cohort was made up of 666 healthy bone marrow donors. Cohort members were all nominally healthy when sampled, although unrecorded immune exposures were likely present. The donor tested CMV seropositive and was one of the 289 seropositive cohort members. Every donor gave a peripheral blood sample, and the peripheral blood mononuclear cells from that sample were used for TCR beta sequencing. Genomic DNA extraction from the blood cell samples was performed with the Qiagen DNeasy Blood Extraction Kit. From the cysteine through the phenylalanine, the CDR3 covers 21 amino acids. Left in the record is the CDR3 DNA by itself, 63 bases read in frame from the first base. The germline V and J ends show losses of 3 bases and 2 bases respectively, and no gene match explains 26 bases of the junction. Reading the germline V gene gives CDR1 SQVTM and CDR2 ANQGSEA. Libraries came from the immunoSEQ multiplex PCR assay. A mixture of 60 forward primers for TCR Vbeta segments and 13 reverse primers for TCR Jbeta segments was used in the multiplex PCR. The CDR3 region of rearranged TCR beta genes was amplified from genomic DNA by a multiplex PCR assay. The amplified TCR beta libraries were sequenced on the Illumina HiSeq System as 87-base-pair reads. On the study's bioinformatics: Across the 700 or so repertoires, a later analysis counted 60 million to 90 million unique TCR beta chains, approximately 10 million of which were shared by at least two donors. To remove PCR and sequencing errors, raw reads were error-corrected and collapsed into unique sequences using a nearest-neighbor algorithm that merged closely related sequences. CDR3 sequences were aligned to IMGT reference sequences to assign V, D and J gene segments. For a sequence to be retained, a match of at least six nucleotides was required to both a V gene segment and a J gene segment. A rearrangement counted as productive if the CDR3 had no stop codons and remained in frame with V and J, and every other rearrangement counted as non-productive. CDR3 was defined by IMGT convention, running from the second conserved V-encoded cysteine to the conserved J-encoded phenylalanine. The earlier analysis of about 530 of the donors excluded any sequence lacking an unambiguous match to a single V gene segment. An earlier analysis of some 500 of the donors classified V segments as functional when productive rearrangements were above 56.7% and as segregating when the standard deviation between donors was above 5%. To diagnose cytomegalovirus status from the catalog of TCR beta chain sequences, a statistical classification framework was built. A later analysis assigned V and J genes by comparing TCR nucleotide sequences with IMGT/GENE-DB human TR gene sequences. The TCRdist pipeline was used in a later analysis to assign CDR3 sequences and most-parsimonious VDJ recombination scenarios. In a later analysis, each TCR beta chain was defined by its CDR3 amino acid sequence together with its V-gene family, and reads without a unique V-gene family were excluded. A later analysis removed 550 to 650 highly shared, low-generation-probability nucleotide sequences to deal with suspected cross-contamination and a sequencing artifact. In a later analysis, a clonal expansion index was calculated for each public chain from normalized within-repertoire ranks of inferred template counts. Generation probabilities in a later analysis came from a VDJ recombination model fitted to out-of-frame rearrangements, and those results were checked against IGoR. In a later analysis, TCR-TCR, TCR-HLA and TCR-CMV co-occurrence was scored with hypergeometric tests, and a repertoire-size bias correction was applied to TCR pairs. In a later analysis, false discovery rates were estimated by permuting HLA or CMV assignments 20 times. In a later analysis, co-occurring TCRs were grouped using DBSCAN, with TCRdist sequence similarity added in when clustering inside HLA-allele-positive subsets. Co-occurrence clustering excluded repertoires with fewer than 30,000 or more than 120,000 public chains, plus five with anomalous nucleotide sharing. As stored in TCRdb, this immuneACCESS dataset retains in-frame rearrangements with V and J assigned. A fraction of the clones does not appear; measured against another copy, unresolved V genes explain less than half of the discrepancy, and the remainder lacks a known reason. V, J and clone size reflect that table, while D and trimming were determined from the DNA. Counted in this sample were roughly 130,000 clones; about 80% of them appeared once. The ten largest clones take up roughly 1.3% of the sample.

The sample holds a few counts of this clone. The clone's antigen remains unknown. One base away there is no much larger clone; base qualities are not given. Sequenced sample: PBMCs. The clonotype originates from a male donor in good health and CMV-seropositive. The V and J segments used are TRBV29-1 and TRBJ2-3; 7 junctional bases match TRBD2. The CDR3 protein: CSVDGILSHYSRERHTDTQYF. The nucleotides are TGCAGCGTTGATGGAATTCTGTCCCACTACTCGCGGGAGCGACACACAGATACGCAGTATTTT.